A single sample gave rise to the 20 T cell receptor beta chains below, sequenced in a study of blood T cell repertoires in COVID-19. The assay was immunoSEQ multiplex PCR, and TCRdb's table has in-frame clones only and misses some. The repertoire consists of roughly 120,000 clones, with around four fifths occurring once and the leading ten covering 6%. The sequenced sample consisted of peripheral blood. All receptors come from a man older than 75 with COVID-19, enrolled during active disease.

The gene calls are TRBV15 and TRBJ1-2; TRBD1 agrees at 10 bases. Germline values: CDR1 LNHNV, CDR2 YYDKDF (reference sequence). The V segment lost 3 bases and the J segment 3 bases; nucleotides outside the gene matches: 4. The CDR3 totals 15 residues. The CDR3 sequence is CATSRYGTGDYGYTF. CDR3 bases: TGTGCCACCAGCAGGTACGGGACAGGGGACTATGGCTACACCTTC. Together with reference TRBV15 and TRBJ1-2, the CDR3 gives the full variable domain: DAMVIQNPRYQVTQFGKPVTLSCSQTLNHNVMYWYQQKSSQAPKLLFHYYDKDFNNEADTPDNFQSRRPNTSFCFLDIRSPGLGDTAMYLCATSRYGTGDYGYTFGSGTRLTVV.

The chain carries TRBV18 and TRBJ1-6; 7 bases align to TRBD1. This CDR3 region has 15 residues. Germline lookup yields CDR1 KGHSH and CDR2 LQKENI. The J segment lost 7 bases and the V segment lost 3 bases, leaving 6 bases of the junction unmatched. The CDR3 nucleotides are TGTGCCAGCTCACCCGCGACAGGGTACAATTCACCCCTCCACTTT. It yields the protein CASSPATGYNSPLHF.

The chain recombines TRBV7-9 with TRBJ1-2; maybe TRBD1 (6 bases). The germline V and J ends were trimmed by 6 bases and 2 bases, with 10 bases remaining between them. CDR3 size: 13 residues. Germline V gene lookup returns CDR1 SEHNR and CDR2 FQNEAQ (reference sequence). CDR3 bases: TGTGCCAGCAGTCCGCAGGGGAACTATGGCTACACCTTC. It codes for CASSPQGNYGYTF.

CDR3 sequence: CASSLSLSRETQYF. CDR3 nucleotide sequence: TGTGCCAGCAGTTTATCCCTCTCGCGGGAGACCCAGTACTTC. This chain joins TRBV28 and TRBJ2-5; D not resolved. Germline CDR1 MDHEN, CDR2 SYDVKM. The V end lost 1 base, the J end lost 5 bases, and 11 bases lay between the germline ends. The CDR3 sequence is 14 residues long.

CDR3 protein: CASSQGTGRGNTIYF. The CDR3 region has the DNA TGTGCCAGCAGCCAGGGGACAGGGAGAGGAAACACCATATATTTT. The J gene is TRBJ1-3, the V gene TRBV7-9; 9 bases fit TRBD1. Germline V gene lookup returns CDR1 SEHNR and CDR2 FQNEAQ (reference sequence). V shed 5 bases and J 4 bases; nucleotides not matched to a gene: 6. The CDR3 contains 15 residues.

This clone was detected once. The chain combines TRBV19 with TRBJ1-2, with a weak D call TRBD1 (5 bases). The V gene lost 6 bases and the J gene lost 11 bases, with 13 bases spanning the gap. In germline, CDR1 is LNHDA, CDR2 SQIVND (reference sequence). The CDR3 length is 11 residues. The CDR3 protein is CASRWGERYTF. The DNA for the CDR3 is TGTGCCAGTAGATGGGGGGAGAGGTACACCTTC.

The rearrangement joins TRBV3-1 (or the pseudogene TRBV3-2) to TRBJ2-2; 12 bases map to TRBD1. Germline loops: CDR1 LGHDT, CDR2 YNNKEL (reference sequence). The CDR3 length is 16 residues. V trimming: 0 bases; J trimming: 6 bases; junction bases outside the gene matches: 2. The CDR3 is CASSQEGTGGAGELFF. For the CDR3, the DNA is TGTGCCAGCAGCCAAGAAGGGACAGGGGGCGCCGGGGAGCTGTTTTTT.

This clone occurred many times. The rearrangement links TRBV6-2 or TRBV6-3 to TRBJ2-2; 7 bases align to TRBD1. CDR1 is MNHEY and CDR2 is SVGEGT in the germline V gene. The V and J ends lost 6 bases and 1 base, in that order; junction bases with no gene match: 2. The CDR3 contains 14 residues. CDR3 sequence reads: CASSRTGNTGELFF. CDR3 nucleotides: TGTGCCAGCAGCCGGACAGGGAACACCGGGGAGCTGTTTTTT.

This clone was seen a few times. The chain couples TRBV28 to TRBJ1-1, with 9 bases that match TRBD1. CDR3 size: 15 residues. Germline V CDR1 and CDR2: MDHEN, SYDVKM. V trimming: 1 base; J trimming: 6 bases; junction bases outside the gene matches: 6. In nucleotides, the CDR3 is TGTGCCAGCAGTTTATCCCAGACAGGGGGATCTGAAGCTTTCTTT. Its translation is CASSLSQTGGSEAFF.

The chain carries TRBV29-1 and TRBJ2-7; D is perhaps TRBD2 (6 bases). V shed 4 bases and J shed 5 bases, with 15 bases lying between them. The germline gives CDR1 SQVTM, CDR2 ANQGSEA. This CDR3 has 13 residues. As DNA, the CDR3 is TGCAGCGTTGGTCCCTCTAGCGACCACGAGCAGTACTTC. It translates to CSVGPSSDHEQYF.

The chain uses TRBV28 and TRBJ1-5; TRBD1 is a possible D gene (5 bases). The CDR3 length is 19 residues. Between the trimmed V and J ends, which lost 4 bases and 0 bases, there was a span of 22 bases. Germline CDR1 is MDHEN and CDR2 is SYDVKM. The CDR3 sequence: CASSSLTGTDSYSNQPQHF. In nucleotides, the CDR3 is TGTGCCAGCAGTTCCCTCACGGGCACTGACAGTTATAGCAATCAGCCCCAGCATTTT.

V usage is TRBV6-5 and J usage is TRBJ2-7; D perhaps matches TRBD1 (6 bases). This CDR3 is 14 amino acids long. The ends were cut back, 2 bases at V and 0 bases at J, with 8 bases in the middle. Germline V gene sequence: CDR1 MNHEY, CDR2 SVGAGI. The CDR3 loop is CASSYADSSYEQYF. CDR3 nucleotides: TGTGCCAGCAGTTACGCGGACAGCTCCTACGAGCAGTACTTC.

This chain uses TRBV7-9 with TRBJ1-5; possibly TRBD1 for D (6 bases). The CDR3 extends over 15 amino acids. V was cut by 5 bases and J by 6 bases, with 17 bases left in between. Germline V gene data show CDR1 as SEHNR and CDR2 as FQNEAQ (reference sequence). The CDR3 DNA is TGTGCCAGCAGCCCCATTGGGCAGGGGAGTCAGCCCCAGCATTTT. It specifies CASSPIGQGSQPQHF.

This clone was seen only a few times. This chain uses TRBV6-1 with TRBJ2-7; no firm D call. Germline values: CDR1 MNHNS, CDR2 SASEGT. This CDR3 is built from 14 residues. The V and J ends lost 2 bases and 2 bases respectively, with 10 bases between them. In nucleotides, the CDR3 is TGTGCCAGCAGTGAATACGTAGCTGCCTACGAGCAGTACTTC. Its translation: CASSEYVAAYEQYF.

This clone was counted at least ten times. The chain recombines TRBV7-8 with TRBJ2-7; no definite D call. Between the trimmed V and J ends, which lost 2 bases and 5 bases, there was a span of 13 bases. The length of the CDR3 is 14 residues. Germline-derived CDR1 and CDR2 are SGHVS and FQNEAQ. CDR3 DNA: TGTGCCAGCAGCTTACCCCCAAACTTAAACGAGCAGTACTTC. Amino acids: CASSLPPNLNEQYF.

This chain uses TRBV4-3 with TRBJ2-6; 9 nucleotides align to TRBD1. Germline V gives CDR1 LGHNA, CDR2 YSLEER. The CDR3 is 17 residues long. J lost 3 bases, V lost 2 bases, and 5 bases had no gene match. The CDR3: CASSQPGQGSGANVLTF. The CDR3 bases are TGCGCCAGCAGCCAACCGGGACAGGGAAGTGGGGCCAACGTCCTGACTTTC.

This sequence joins TRBV28 and TRBJ2-1, with D possibly matching TRBD1 (6 bases). The CDR3 loop spans 15 amino acids. V lost 6 bases to trimming and J lost 3 bases, with 15 bases between them. Germline V CDR1 and CDR2: MDHEN, SYDVKM. The CDR3 sequence is CASRPEGGFYNEQFF. CDR3 nucleotides: TGTGCCAGCAGACCGGAAGGGGGATTCTACAATGAGCAGTTCTTC.

V usage is TRBV7-2 and J usage is TRBJ2-1; 8 nucleotides match TRBD2. The V gene's germline CDR1 is SGHTA and CDR2 FQGNSA. The CDR3 length is 15 residues. Germline trimming cut 1 base from V and 7 bases from J; bases unmatched to any gene: 6. The CDR3 region is CASSLDGRAGNEQFF. CDR3 coding DNA: TGTGCCAGCAGCTTAGACGGGAGGGCCGGGAATGAGCAGTTCTTC.

This chain joins TRBV6-1 and TRBJ1-3; unclear D gene. This CDR3 contains 15 residues. The germline gives CDR1 MNHNS, CDR2 SASEGT. Trimming removed 2 bases from V and 0 bases from J, with 8 bases in between. The CDR3 here is CASSESLFSGNTIYF. DNA for the CDR3: TGTGCCAGCAGTGAATCCCTTTTCTCTGGAAACACCATATATTTT.

This chain uses TRBV29-1 with TRBJ1-2; D is undetermined. The CDR3 loop spans 13 amino acids. Germline V CDR1 and CDR2: SQVTM, ANQGSEA. Trimming removed 7 bases at V and 0 bases at J, with 12 bases between. The CDR3 reads CSASRESNYGYTF. CDR3 in DNA: TGCAGCGCCTCAAGGGAGTCTAACTATGGCTACACCTTC.